This T cell receptor beta chain comes out of a study of patients and donors after allogeneic stem cell transplantation. V lost 9 bases and J 4 bases, leaving 12 bases between the germline ends. CDR3 length equals 12 residues. Germline V gene sequence: CDR1 LNHDA, CDR2 SQIVND (reference sequence). MiXCR was run by TCRdb on the RT-PCR reads, yielding one entry per CDR3 protein. This sample carries 400,000 to 500,000 distinct CDR3 sequences, roughly 17% of them seen once, and the ten largest clones take just over 7%. Sequenced sample: blood, either unsorted or a sorted T cell fraction (not recorded which). The clonotype originates from a human donor who was either an allogeneic HSCT recipient or a stem cell or donor lymphocyte infusion donor (not recorded which). It is not recorded whose cells these are; they may come from a transplant donor. V usage is TRBV19 and J usage is TRBJ1-2; D gene unclear. DNA of the CDR3: TGTGCCAGCCGGGTGGGTAGCTATGGCTACACCTTC. Its translation is CASRVGSYGYTF.